A selection of T cell receptor beta chains follows, all from one sample in a study of chemoradiotherapy in HPV16-positive cancers. Here immunoSEQ multiplex PCR was the method, and the copy in TCRdb shows in-frame clones only, minus some. In the table there are thousands of clones, approximately 79% of which are singletons. Sequenced material: tumor tissue, taken from a patient who underwent chemoradiotherapy. Receptors were obtained from a human donor with HPV-associated anogenital cancer. Both conserved end residues are part of each CDR3. A D gene is named only where the DNA matches it firmly. The size entry is marked missing in some rows and otherwise reads once, few, many or a size class.

CDR3,DNA,size,D,V,J
CASSLLEGLDTEAFF,TGCGCCAGCAGCTTGCTGGAGGGTCTCGACACTGAAGCTTTCTTT,NA,NA,TRBV5-1,TRBJ1-1
CASSSGTSSTGELFF,TGTGCCAGCAGCTCCGGGACTAGCTCTACCGGGGAGCTGTTTTTT,NA,TRBD2,TRBV11-3,TRBJ2-2
CASSFTEKTGTTTF,TGCGCCAGCAGCTTCACTGAAAAGACAGGGACAACGACCTTC,NA,TRBD1,TRBV5-1,TRBJ2-7
CASSYSGGEAEAFF,TGTGCCAGCAGTTATTCGGGGGGCGAAGCTGAAGCTTTCTTT,medium-sized,NA,TRBV6-5,TRBJ1-1
CASRGPGQGSYGYTF,TGTGCCAGCAGGGGTCCGGGACAGGGTAGCTATGGCTACACCTTC,NA,TRBD1,TRBV2,TRBJ1-2
CSARRGAEAFF,TGCAGTGCTAGGCGAGGCGCTGAAGCTTTCTTT,NA,NA,TRBV20-1,TRBJ1-1
CASSPWGQETQYF,TGTGCCAGCAGCCCCTGGGGCCAAGAGACCCAGTACTTC,NA,NA,TRBV13,TRBJ2-5
CASSVVSNPGVDTQYF,TGTGCCAGCAGCGTAGTTTCAAACCCCGGGGTAGATACGCAGTATTTT,NA,NA,TRBV9,TRBJ2-3
CASRPRGPNEKLFF,TGTGCCAGCAGACCCAGGGGGCCGAATGAAAAACTGTTTTTT,NA,TRBD1,TRBV6-5,TRBJ1-4
CASSPSPQGRGYTF,TGCGCCAGCAGCCCGAGTCCCCAGGGTAGAGGCTACACCTTC,NA,NA,TRBV4-1,TRBJ1-2
CASSLTGTTDTQYF,TGTGCCAGCAGTTTAACCGGGACCACAGATACGCAGTATTTT,once,NA,TRBV28,TRBJ2-3
CASSRQGSGYTF,TGTGCCAGCAGCAGACAGGGGTCTGGCTACACCTTC,NA,TRBD1,TRBV2,TRBJ1-2